The 16 T cell receptor beta chains in this list originate from one sample, sequenced in a study of cytomegalovirus exposure and HLA in healthy donors. PCR involved 60 Vbeta and 13 Jbeta primers. Assay used: immunoSEQ multiplex PCR; TCRdb lists only in-frame clones, some missing. The profile shows fewer than 120,000 clones, 80% of them singletons. The specimen sequenced was PBMCs. The receptors originated from an older woman in good health and CMV-seropositive.

This chain uses TRBV15 with TRBJ1-3; D remains ambiguous. The CDR3 runs to 18 residues. Deletions cut 2 bases from V and 2 bases from J, with 19 bases between. CDR1 LNHNV and CDR2 YYDKDF come from the germline V gene (reference sequence). CDR3 bases: TGTGCCACCAGCAGAATGGCCAGAAGGGAGATAACTGGAAACACCATATATTTT. Translated: CATSRMARREITGNTIYF.

This clone has only a few counts. J is TRBJ2-7 and V is TRBV7-2; D is possibly TRBD2 (5 bases). The CDR3 is 18 residues long. Germline V gene data show CDR1 as SGHTA and CDR2 as FQGNSA. The V end lost 1 base, the J end lost 1 base, and 20 bases lay between the germline ends. The CDR3 DNA reads as TGTGCCAGCAGCTTAGTTGGCGGGCAGAAACCCGCTTCCTACGAGCAGTACTTC. This codes for CASSLVGGQKPASYEQYF.

This clone has a handful of counts. The rearrangement joins TRBV9 to TRBJ2-5; possible D gene TRBD1, 7 bases. Germline lookup yields CDR1 SGDLS and CDR2 YYNGEE. The CDR3 is 15 amino acids. V lost 4 bases to trimming and J lost 3 bases, with 16 bases between them. CDR3 coding DNA: TGTGCCAGCAGCTCCGGAGGGGGCCCCGAAGAGACCCAGTACTTC. Translated, it gives CASSSGGGPEETQYF.

V gene TRBV29-1 combines with J gene TRBJ2-2, with D perhaps TRBD2 (5 bases). Germline assignment: CDR1 SQVTM and CDR2 ANQGSEA. The CDR3 loop spans 14 amino acids. This CDR3 reads CSRPGIANTGELFF. In DNA form, the CDR3 reads TGCAGTAGACCGGGAATCGCGAACACCGGGGAGCTGTTTTTT.

Turning to this clone: At one of its ends the junction is not consistent with the germline gene, which may arise from a read error. The chain combines TRBV14 with TRBJ1-5, with no clear D. The CDR3 is 17 amino acids. Germline V CDR1 and CDR2: SGHDN, FVKESK. This CDR3 reads CASGHGPLGSGIQPQHF. CDR3 in DNA: TGTGCCAGCGGCCATGGGCCCTTAGGGAGTGGCATTCAGCCCCAGCATTTT. Based on the CDR3 plus reference TRBV14 and TRBJ1-5, the full variable domain is EAGVTQFPSHSVIEKGQTVTLRCDPISGHDNLYWYRRVMGKEIKFLLHFVKESKQDESGMPNNRFLAERTGGTYSTLKVQPAELEDSGVYFCASGHGPLGSGIQPQHFGDGTRLSIL.

This clone was seen a handful of times. The chain is built from TRBV6-5 and TRBJ1-2; no firm D call. V was clipped by 6 bases and J by 7 bases, with 12 bases between them. The CDR3 has 12 residues. Germline CDR1 and CDR2: MNHEY and SVGAGI. CDR3 bases: TGTGCCAGCAGCCTCCCCGGAGGTGGCTACACCTTC. Translation: CASSLPGGGYTF.

The CDR3: CASSLKAGVGIGEQFF. CDR3 sequence (DNA): TGTGCCAGCAGTCTCAAGGCGGGAGTTGGTATCGGGGAGCAGTTCTTC. This sequence joins TRBV27 and TRBJ2-1, with TRBD2 identical over 7 bases. Trimming at V came to 5 bases and at J to 10 bases, leaving 17 bases not matched to a gene. There are 16 residues in the CDR3. The germline gives CDR1 MNHEY, CDR2 SMNVEV (reference sequence).

The V and J genes are TRBV7-3 and TRBJ2-2; 14 nucleotides agree with TRBD2. Germline V gene sequence: CDR1 SGHTA, CDR2 FQGTGA. The CDR3 length is 17 residues. J lost 6 bases, V lost 6 bases, and 9 bases had no gene match. The CDR3 is CASRQRGLAGDPGELFF. For the CDR3, the DNA is TGTGCCAGCAGGCAAAGGGGACTAGCGGGAGATCCCGGGGAGCTGTTTTTT.

This sequence joins TRBV9 and TRBJ2-5; D perhaps matches TRBD2 (5 bases). V was trimmed by 4 bases and J by 5 bases, leaving 21 bases between them. Per the germline V gene, CDR1 is SGDLS and CDR2 is YYNGEE. There are 16 residues in the CDR3. CDR3 sequence: CASSPPGSRTRETQYF. In DNA, the CDR3 is TGTGCCAGCAGCCCCCCGGGTTCCCGGACTCGGGAGACCCAGTACTTC.

In this sample, this clone turned up a few times. Written as DNA, the CDR3 is TGTGCCAGCAGCCGCCGGGTGGACTACGAGCAGTACTTC. It codes for CASSRRVDYEQYF. This rearrangement joins TRBV6-5 to TRBJ2-7; D unresolved. CDR1 is MNHEY, CDR2 SVGAGI, per germline. The V gene lost 6 bases and the J gene lost 3 bases, with 12 bases spanning the gap. This CDR3 comprises 13 residues.

The chain recombines TRBV5-1 with TRBJ2-3; weak D call: TRBD1 (5 bases). Germline V gives CDR1 SGHRS, CDR2 YFSETQ. V dropped 2 bases and J dropped 5 bases, with 6 bases sitting between them. CDR3 length equals 12 residues. CDR3 sequence (DNA): TGCGCCAGCAGCTTCGGACAAGATACGCAGTATTTT. This sequence encodes CASSFGQDTQYF.

The rearrangement uses TRBV18 and TRBJ2-7; 9 positions match TRBD1. Unmatched junction bases numbered 9, after V lost 6 bases and J lost 3 bases. The CDR3 runs to 15 residues. Looked up from germline, CDR1 is KGHSH and CDR2 is LQKENI. The CDR3: CASSVTGTGLYEQYF. The CDR3 DNA follows: TGTGCCAGCTCTGTGACCGGGACAGGGCTCTACGAGCAGTACTTC. The full variable domain, rest sourced from reference TRBV18 and TRBJ2-7, is NAGVMQNPRHLVRRRGQEARLRCSPMKGHSHVYWYRQLPEEGLKFMVYLQKENIIDESGMPKERFSAEFPKEGPSILRIQQVVRGDSAAYFCASSVTGTGLYEQYFGPGTRLTVT.

This chain joins TRBV9 and TRBJ2-5; 7 positions agree with TRBD1. This CDR3 spans 16 amino acids. Germline CDR1 SGDLS, CDR2 YYNGEE. After removal of 3 bases from V and 2 bases from J, the junction contained 10 bases not matched to a gene. The CDR3 loop reads CASSEGSGGQQETQYF. The CDR3 DNA sequence: TGTGCCAGCAGCGAAGGGAGTGGGGGACAGCAAGAGACCCAGTACTTC.

This chain uses TRBV21-1 with TRBJ2-1; the table's D call, TRBD2, was not checked against the DNA. TRBV21-1 is tagged as a pseudogene. The CDR3 contains 17 residues. CDR3 region: CASSKSFCGGGLNEQFF. DNA for the CDR3: TGTGCCAGCAGCAAAAGTTTCTGCGGGGGAGGGCTGAATGAGCAGTTCTTC.

The rearrangement links TRBV27 to TRBJ1-2; 7 bases line up with TRBD1. V lost 8 bases, J lost 4 bases, and 4 bases stayed unmatched. Germline loops: CDR1 MNHEY, CDR2 SMNVEV (reference sequence). CDR3 length: 12 amino acids. CDR3 residues: CASRTGAYGYTF. The CDR3 DNA reads TGTGCCAGCCGAACAGGGGCCTATGGCTACACCTTC.

V is TRBV18 and J is TRBJ1-2; D remains ambiguous. This CDR3 has 12 residues. V dropped 0 bases and J dropped 8 bases, with 7 bases sitting between them. Germline assignment: CDR1 KGHSH and CDR2 LQKENI. CDR3 bases: TGTGCCAGCTCACCACCGGTTGGCGGCTACACCTTC. Amino acid sequence: CASSPPVGGYTF.